This T cell receptor (beta chain) comes out of a study of blood T cells in healthy people across ages. Study-level points and caveats: TCR beta diversity was tightly associated with the proportion of naive T cells. Naive and antigen-experienced cells were not separated, limiting conclusive comparison.

Primed by a sample-barcoded 5' primer and a J-beta primer mix, a second PCR proceeded for about 7 to 11 cycles. TCRdb used MiXCR to reprocess the 5' RACE reads, holding one entry per CDR3 protein. The table lists 890,000 or so distinct CDR3 sequences, approximately 59% of them singletons. Healthy Caucasian individuals from Russia aged about 6 to 100 served as donors. Extracted total RNA amounted to at least 6 micrograms for each sample. V lost 1 base, J lost 2 bases, and 13 bases lay in between. Germline CDR1 reads SGDLS; CDR2 reads YYNGEE. This CDR3 has 15 residues. Notes on this clonotype: The antigen is not known.

The clonotype originates from a man in his thirties or forties in good health. This sequence joins TRBV9 and TRBJ2-7; no firm D call. The sample taken for sequencing was blood. The CDR3 region has the DNA TGTGCCAGCAGCGTATATCCAGACGGAACCTACGAGCAGTACTTC. Its translation is CASSVYPDGTYEQYF.